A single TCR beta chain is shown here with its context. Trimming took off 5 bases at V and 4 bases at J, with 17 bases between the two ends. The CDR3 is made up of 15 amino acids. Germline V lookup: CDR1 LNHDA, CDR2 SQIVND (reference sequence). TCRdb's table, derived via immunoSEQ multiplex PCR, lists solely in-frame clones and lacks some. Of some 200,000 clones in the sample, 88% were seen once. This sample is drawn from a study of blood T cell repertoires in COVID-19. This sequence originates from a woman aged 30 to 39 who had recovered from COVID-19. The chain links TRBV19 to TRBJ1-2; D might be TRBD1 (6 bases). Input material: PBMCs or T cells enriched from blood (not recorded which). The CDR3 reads CASSPLEGTIYGYTF. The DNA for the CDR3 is TGTGCCAGTAGTCCGCTCGAGGGGACAATCTATGGCTACACCTTC.